Listed below are T cell receptor beta chains from one sample, sequenced in a study of shared T cell receptors in the human thymus. Profiled with immunoSEQ multiplex PCR; TCRdb holds only in-frame clones, not every one. This table has hundreds of thousands of clones, about 95% appearing once. Sequencing was done on a sample of thymocytes. The source of these receptors is a human donor. The CDR3 runs from the conserved cysteine through the conserved F or W. Fields, in order: clone size, V gene, D gene, J gene, CDR3 protein, CDR3 DNA. A D gene is named only where the DNA matches it firmly. The size field is filled for only some rows; it gives once, few, many or a size class.

abundance: .; v_gene: TRBV30; d_gene: .; j_gene: TRBJ2-3; CDR3aa: CAWSVPDTQYF; CDR3nt: TGTGCCTGGAGTGTACCAGATACGCAGTATTTT
abundance: .; v_gene: TRBV28; d_gene: TRBD2; j_gene: TRBJ2-7; CDR3aa: CASSSRTSGRGSAYEQYF; CDR3nt: TGTGCCAGCAGTTCCCGGACTAGCGGGAGAGGTTCGGCCTACGAGCAGTACTTC
abundance: few; v_gene: TRBV6-1; d_gene: .; j_gene: TRBJ1-1; CDR3aa: CASSGGRSPSAEAFF; CDR3nt: TGTGCCAGCAGTGGCGGACGGAGCCCGTCTGCTGAAGCTTTCTTT
abundance: .; v_gene: TRBV10-3; d_gene: .; j_gene: TRBJ1-3; CDR3aa: CAISESTRGEWDTIYF; CDR3nt: TGTGCCATCAGTGAGTCGACGAGGGGGGAGTGGGACACCATATATTTT
abundance: .; v_gene: TRBV29-1; d_gene: .; j_gene: TRBJ2-3; CDR3aa: CSACNESRQYF; CDR3nt: TGCAGCGCCTGTAATGAATCTCGGCAGTATTTT
abundance: .; v_gene: TRBV15; d_gene: .; j_gene: TRBJ2-7; CDR3aa: CATARGQFSYEQYF; CDR3nt: TGTGCCACCGCGCGGGGCCAATTCTCCTACGAGCAGTACTTC
abundance: .; v_gene: TRBV27; d_gene: TRBD2; j_gene: TRBJ2-1; CDR3aa: CASSPSGRAYNEQFF; CDR3nt: TGTGCCAGCAGCCCTAGCGGGAGGGCCTACAATGAGCAGTTCTTC
abundance: .; v_gene: TRBV7-3; d_gene: TRBD1; j_gene: TRBJ1-2; CDR3aa: CASSMGQGTNYGYTF; CDR3nt: TGTGCCAGCAGCATGGGACAGGGAACTAACTATGGCTACACCTTC
abundance: few; v_gene: TRBV27; d_gene: .; j_gene: TRBJ2-7; CDR3aa: CASSLSWGEGREQYF; CDR3nt: TGTGCCAGCAGTTTATCGTGGGGGGAAGGTCGCGAGCAGTACTTC
abundance: .; v_gene: TRBV27; d_gene: .; j_gene: TRBJ1-4; CDR3aa: CASSWGRVGNEKLFF; CDR3nt: TGTGCCAGCAGTTGGGGCAGGGTGGGTAATGAAAAACTGTTTTTT
abundance: once; v_gene: TRBV4-2; d_gene: TRBD1; j_gene: TRBJ1-3; CDR3aa: CASSQVGSLGTGPYSGNTIYF; CDR3nt: TGTGCCAGCAGCCAAGTAGGAAGTCTTGGGACAGGGCCATACTCTGGAAACACCATATATTTT
abundance: .; v_gene: TRBV7-9; d_gene: .; j_gene: TRBJ2-3; CDR3aa: CASSLAPPKDSTQYF; CDR3nt: TGTGCCAGCAGCTTAGCGCCCCCCAAGGATAGTACGCAGTATTTT
abundance: .; v_gene: TRBV10-3; d_gene: .; j_gene: TRBJ1-2; CDR3aa: CAISESGIIGGYGYTF; CDR3nt: TGTGCCATCAGTGAGTCAGGGATTATCGGAGGCTATGGCTACACCTTC
abundance: .; v_gene: TRBV28; d_gene: .; j_gene: TRBJ1-3; CDR3aa: CASSLEGSIYF; CDR3nt: TGTGCCAGCAGTTTAGAGGGCTCCATATATTTT
abundance: few; v_gene: TRBV27; d_gene: TRBD2; j_gene: TRBJ2-3; CDR3aa: CASLRAGGTDTQYF; CDR3nt: TGTGCCAGCTTAAGGGCGGGAGGCACAGATACGCAGTATTTT
abundance: .; v_gene: TRBV4-3; d_gene: .; j_gene: TRBJ2-7; CDR3aa: CASSQVYGTVTYEQYF; CDR3nt: TGCGCCAGCAGCCAAGTATATGGGACGGTGACCTACGAGCAGTACTTC
abundance: once; v_gene: TRBV28; d_gene: TRBD2; j_gene: TRBJ2-3; CDR3aa: CASRSLPLAGAGDTQYF; CDR3nt: TGTGCCAGCAGATCCCTCCCCCTAGCGGGAGCCGGAGATACGCAGTATTTT
abundance: few; v_gene: TRBV6-6; d_gene: TRBD1; j_gene: TRBJ1-1; CDR3aa: CASSYPDRGCTEAFF; CDR3nt: TGTGCCAGCAGTTACCCCGACAGGGGATGTACTGAAGCTTTCTTT
abundance: .; v_gene: TRBV6-6; d_gene: .; j_gene: TRBJ2-7; CDR3aa: CASSIPGLWRSYEQYF; CDR3nt: TGTGCCAGCAGTATCCCGGGCTTGTGGAGATCCTACGAGCAGTACTTC
abundance: .; v_gene: TRBV9; d_gene: .; j_gene: TRBJ1-4; CDR3aa: CASSVGGGDKEKLFF; CDR3nt: TGTGCCAGCAGCGTAGGTGGAGGGGATAAGGAAAAACTGTTTTTT
abundance: once; v_gene: TRBV2; d_gene: TRBD2; j_gene: TRBJ2-3; CDR3aa: CASHTSAPGTDTQYF; CDR3nt: TGTGCCAGCCACACTAGCGCCCCCGGCACAGATACGCAGTATTTT
abundance: .; v_gene: TRBV28; d_gene: TRBD1; j_gene: TRBJ2-1; CDR3aa: CASSFPSDRETSSYNEQFF; CDR3nt: TGTGCCAGCAGTTTCCCCTCCGACAGGGAAACCAGCTCCTACAATGAGCAGTTCTTC
abundance: .; v_gene: TRBV19; d_gene: TRBD2; j_gene: TRBJ2-1; CDR3aa: CASTLSGRHYNEQFF; CDR3nt: TGTGCCAGTACCCTAAGCGGGAGGCACTACAATGAGCAGTTCTTC
abundance: .; v_gene: TRBV28; d_gene: TRBD2; j_gene: TRBJ2-3; CDR3aa: CASSFGGGPPSSTDTQYF; CDR3nt: TGTGCCAGCAGTTTCGGCGGGGGACCACCCTCTAGCACAGATACGCAGTATTTT
abundance: .; v_gene: TRBV7-8; d_gene: .; j_gene: TRBJ2-1; CDR3aa: CASSLGWAPNEQFF; CDR3nt: TGTGCCAGCAGCTTAGGTTGGGCTCCCAATGAGCAGTTCTTC
abundance: .; v_gene: TRBV6-5; d_gene: .; j_gene: TRBJ1-1; CDR3aa: CATRGNTEAFF; CDR3nt: TGTGCCACCAGAGGGAACACTGAAGCTTTCTTT
abundance: .; v_gene: TRBV19; d_gene: .; j_gene: TRBJ1-1; CDR3aa: CATGVLNTEAFF; CDR3nt: TGTGCGACAGGAGTATTGAACACTGAAGCTTTCTTT
abundance: .; v_gene: TRBV9; d_gene: TRBD2; j_gene: TRBJ2-1; CDR3aa: CASSPELLAGLLSSYNEQFF; CDR3nt: TGTGCCAGCAGCCCCGAGTTGCTAGCGGGACTCCTTAGCTCCTACAATGAGCAGTTCTTC
abundance: .; v_gene: TRBV5-1; d_gene: TRBD2; j_gene: TRBJ2-5; CDR3aa: CATKWGGEETQYF; CDR3nt: TGCGCCACCAAGTGGGGGGGGGAAGAGACCCAGTACTTC
abundance: .; v_gene: TRBV4-3; d_gene: TRBD2; j_gene: TRBJ2-7; CDR3aa: CASSQHGTSGRLSYEQYF; CDR3nt: TGCGCCAGCAGCCAACACGGGACTAGCGGGAGGCTCTCCTACGAGCAGTACTTC
abundance: .; v_gene: TRBV27; d_gene: TRBD1; j_gene: TRBJ1-5; CDR3aa: CASTKRDRVDVGNQPQHF; CDR3nt: TGTGCCAGCACCAAGAGGGACAGGGTAGATGTGGGCAATCAGCCCCAGCATTTT
abundance: .; v_gene: TRBV28; d_gene: TRBD1; j_gene: TRBJ1-1; CDR3aa: CASRLRGTENTEAFF; CDR3nt: TGTGCCAGCAGACTCCGCGGGACAGAGAACACTGAAGCTTTCTTT